This T cell receptor (beta chain) was profiled in a study of CD4 T cells in relation to SARS-CoV-2 and coronaviruses. Naive and memory CD4+ T cells were cultured with CEF, then survey-sequenced. Clones were read by immunoSEQ multiplex PCR, and TCRdb kept only the in-frame ones, dropping some. The sample has about 39,000 clones, 77% seen once; the top ten hold around 20%. In this sample, this clone turned up once. As yet, its antigen is unknown. This CDR3 region has 17 residues. Germline V gene data show CDR1 as DFQATT and CDR2 as SNEGSKA (reference sequence). V lost 3 bases to trimming and J lost 4 bases; unmatched junction nucleotides: 11.

The sequencing sample was made of memory CD4+ T cells from PBMCs, cultured in vitro. This clonotype was sampled from an adult with COVID-19. J is TRBJ2-1 and V is TRBV20-1; TRBD2 agrees at 11 bases. CDR3 residues: CSASRQSGTSGYNEQFF. The CDR3 nucleotides are TGCAGTGCTAGTCGTCAAAGCGGGACTAGCGGATACAATGAGCAGTTCTTC.